This T cell receptor beta chain stems from a study of blood T cell repertoires in COVID-19. Turning to the study itself: Collection of acute and convalescent COVID-19 samples took place in the United States, Italy and Spain. The cDNA or gDNA used as material had been derived from T cells, B-cell-depleted T cells, or PBMCs.

Source study methods: Amplification from reference gene primers served as the basis for estimated nucleated cell counts. Assay: immunoSEQ multiplex PCR; the TCRdb copy retains only in-frame clones and omits some. For V, J and clone size, that table is used; D and trimming come from the DNA. The sample carries about 14,000 clones, 80% to 90% recorded once. The CDR3 covers 13 residues. After removal of 4 bases from V and 3 bases from J, the junction contained 2 bases not matched to a gene. Germline-derived CDR1 and CDR2 are SGHTA and FQGNSA. The receptor was isolated from a man aged 50 to 60 with active COVID-19. Sample: peripheral blood. The chain uses TRBV7-2 and TRBJ2-7; 8 nucleotides line up with TRBD2. The CDR3 is CASSSREGYEQYF. The CDR3, as DNA: TGTGCCAGCAGCTCCCGGGAGGGCTACGAGCAGTACTTC.